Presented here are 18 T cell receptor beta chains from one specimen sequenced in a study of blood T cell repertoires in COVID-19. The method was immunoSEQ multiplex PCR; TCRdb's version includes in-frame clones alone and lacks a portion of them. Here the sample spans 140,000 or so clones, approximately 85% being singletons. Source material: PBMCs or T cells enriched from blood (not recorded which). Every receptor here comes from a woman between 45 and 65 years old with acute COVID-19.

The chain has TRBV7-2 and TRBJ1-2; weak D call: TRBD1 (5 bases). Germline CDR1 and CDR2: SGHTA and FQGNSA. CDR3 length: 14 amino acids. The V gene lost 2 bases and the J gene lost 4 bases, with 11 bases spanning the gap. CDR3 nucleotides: TGTGCCAGCAGCTTACGCGACAGCCCCTATGGCTACACCTTC. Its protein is CASSLRDSPYGYTF.

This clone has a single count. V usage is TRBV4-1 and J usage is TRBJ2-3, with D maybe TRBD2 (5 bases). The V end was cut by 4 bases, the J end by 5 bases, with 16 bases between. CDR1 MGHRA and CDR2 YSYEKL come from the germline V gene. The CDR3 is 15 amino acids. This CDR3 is CASSPLEERKDTQYF. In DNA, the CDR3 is TGCGCCAGCAGCCCTCTCGAGGAGCGGAAAGATACGCAGTATTTT.

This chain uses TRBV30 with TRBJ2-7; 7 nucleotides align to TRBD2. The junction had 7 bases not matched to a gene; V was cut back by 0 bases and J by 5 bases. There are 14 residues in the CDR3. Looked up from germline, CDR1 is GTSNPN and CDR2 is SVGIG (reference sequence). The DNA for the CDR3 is TGTGCCTGGAGTGTAGCGGGATGGGTGAACGAGCAGTACTTC. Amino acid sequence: CAWSVAGWVNEQYF.

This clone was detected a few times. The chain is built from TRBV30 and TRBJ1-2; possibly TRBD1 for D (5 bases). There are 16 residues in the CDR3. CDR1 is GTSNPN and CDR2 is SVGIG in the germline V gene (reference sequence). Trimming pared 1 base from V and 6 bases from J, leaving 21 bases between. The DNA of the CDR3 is TGTGCCTGGAGTGGGGGTCGTGAAGGGGTGGTCGATGGCTACACCTTC. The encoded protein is CAWSGGREGVVDGYTF.

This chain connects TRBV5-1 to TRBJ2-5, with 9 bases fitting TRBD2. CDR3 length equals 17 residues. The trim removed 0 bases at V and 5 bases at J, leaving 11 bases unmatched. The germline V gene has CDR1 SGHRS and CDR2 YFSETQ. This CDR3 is CASSLAILAGVEETQYF. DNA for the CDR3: TGCGCCAGCAGCTTGGCGATATTAGCGGGAGTTGAGGAGACCCAGTACTTC. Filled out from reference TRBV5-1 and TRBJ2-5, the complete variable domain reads KAGVTQTPRYLIKTRGQQVTLSCSPISGHRSVSWYQQTPGQGLQFLFEYFSETQRNKGNFPGRFSGRQFSNSRSEMNVSTLELGDSALYLCASSLAILAGVEETQYFGPGTRLLVL.

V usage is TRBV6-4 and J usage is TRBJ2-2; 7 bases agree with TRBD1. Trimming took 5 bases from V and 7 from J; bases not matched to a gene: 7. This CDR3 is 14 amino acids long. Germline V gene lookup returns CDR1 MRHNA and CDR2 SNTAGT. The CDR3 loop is CASSSTTGFGELFF. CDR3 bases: TGTGCCAGCAGTAGTACGACAGGGTTCGGGGAGCTGTTTTTT.

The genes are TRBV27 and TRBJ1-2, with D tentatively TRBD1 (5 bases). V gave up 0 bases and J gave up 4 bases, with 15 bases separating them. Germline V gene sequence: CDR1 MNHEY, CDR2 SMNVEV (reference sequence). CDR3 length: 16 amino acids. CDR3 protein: CASSLSVRDAPYGYTF. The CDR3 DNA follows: TGTGCCAGCAGTTTATCTGTCAGGGATGCTCCCTATGGCTACACCTTC.

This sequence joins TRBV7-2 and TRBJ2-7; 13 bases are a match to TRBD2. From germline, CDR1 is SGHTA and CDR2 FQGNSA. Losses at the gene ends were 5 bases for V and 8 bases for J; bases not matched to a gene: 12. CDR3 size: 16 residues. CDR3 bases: TGTGCCAGCAGCGCAAGGACTAGCGGGAGCTCCTTCAAGCAGTACTTC. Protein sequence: CASSARTSGSSFKQYF.

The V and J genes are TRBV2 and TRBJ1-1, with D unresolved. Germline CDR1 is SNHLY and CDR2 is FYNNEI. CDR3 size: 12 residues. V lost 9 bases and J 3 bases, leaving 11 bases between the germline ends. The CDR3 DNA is TGTGCCAGGTACAACGGGGACACTGAAGCTTTCTTT. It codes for CARYNGDTEAFF.

Here the CDR3 DNA reads TGTGCCAGCAGCCTCCGAGGCGGCTACGAGCAGTACTTC. Translation gives CASSLRGGYEQYF. The gene calls are TRBV12-3 or TRBV12-4 and TRBJ2-7; D gene uncertain. The length of the CDR3 is 13 residues. The germline V and J ends were trimmed by 6 bases and 3 bases, with 12 bases remaining between them.

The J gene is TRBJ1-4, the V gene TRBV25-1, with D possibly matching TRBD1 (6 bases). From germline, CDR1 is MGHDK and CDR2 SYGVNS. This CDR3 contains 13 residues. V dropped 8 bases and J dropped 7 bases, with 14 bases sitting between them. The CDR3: CASSGQRREKLFF. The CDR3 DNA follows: TGTGCCAGCTCCGGACAGAGACGTGAAAAACTGTTTTTT.

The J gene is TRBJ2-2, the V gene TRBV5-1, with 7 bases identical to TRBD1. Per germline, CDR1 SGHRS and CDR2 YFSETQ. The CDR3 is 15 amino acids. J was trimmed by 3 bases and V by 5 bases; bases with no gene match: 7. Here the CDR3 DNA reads TGCGCCAGCAGACTCTGGACAGGTGACACCGGGGAGCTGTTTTTT. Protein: CASRLWTGDTGELFF.

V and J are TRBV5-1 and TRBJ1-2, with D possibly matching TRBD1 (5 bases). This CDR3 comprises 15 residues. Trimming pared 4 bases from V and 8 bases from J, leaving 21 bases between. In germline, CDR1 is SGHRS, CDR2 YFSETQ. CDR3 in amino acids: CASSAPGLLDEGYTF. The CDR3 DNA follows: TGCGCCAGCAGCGCTCCGGGACTTCTGGACGAGGGCTACACCTTC. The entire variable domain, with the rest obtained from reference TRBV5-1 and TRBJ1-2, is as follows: KAGVTQTPRYLIKTRGQQVTLSCSPISGHRSVSWYQQTPGQGLQFLFEYFSETQRNKGNFPGRFSGRQFSNSRSEMNVSTLELGDSALYLCASSAPGLLDEGYTFGSGTRLTVV.

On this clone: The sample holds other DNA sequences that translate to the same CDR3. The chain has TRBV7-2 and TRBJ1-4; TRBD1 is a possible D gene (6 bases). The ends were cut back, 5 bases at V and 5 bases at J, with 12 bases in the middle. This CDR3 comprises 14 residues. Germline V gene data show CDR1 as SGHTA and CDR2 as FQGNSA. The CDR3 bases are TGTGCCAGCAGCATACAGGGAGCCAATGAAAAACTGTTTTTT. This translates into CASSIQGANEKLFF.

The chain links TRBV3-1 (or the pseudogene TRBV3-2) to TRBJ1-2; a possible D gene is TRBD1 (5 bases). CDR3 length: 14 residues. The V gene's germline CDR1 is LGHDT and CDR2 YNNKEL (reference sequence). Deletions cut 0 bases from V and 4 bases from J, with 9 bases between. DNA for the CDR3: TGTGCCAGCAGCCAAGACAGGAGGGGCTATGGCTACACCTTC. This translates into CASSQDRRGYGYTF.

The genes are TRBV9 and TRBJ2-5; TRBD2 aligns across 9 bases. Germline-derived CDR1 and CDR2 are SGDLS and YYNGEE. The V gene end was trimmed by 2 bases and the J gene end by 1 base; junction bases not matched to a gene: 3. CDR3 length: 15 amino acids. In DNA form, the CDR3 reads TGTGCCAGCAGCGTCGGCGGGAGGGCCCAAGAGACCCAGTACTTC. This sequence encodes CASSVGGRAQETQYF. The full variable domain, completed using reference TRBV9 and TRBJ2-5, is DSGVTQTPKHLITATGQRVTLRCSPRSGDLSVYWYQQSLDQGLQFLIQYYNGEERAKGNILERFSAQQFPDLHSELNLSSLELGDSALYFCASSVGGRAQETQYFGPGTRLLVL.

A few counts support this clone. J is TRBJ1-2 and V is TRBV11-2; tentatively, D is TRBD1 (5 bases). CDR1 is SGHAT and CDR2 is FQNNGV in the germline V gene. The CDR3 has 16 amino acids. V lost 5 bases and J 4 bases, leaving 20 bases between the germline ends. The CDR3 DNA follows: TGTGCCAGCAGCCCAGGGTGGCAGGGTAGAGTCTATGGCTACACCTTC. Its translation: CASSPGWQGRVYGYTF.

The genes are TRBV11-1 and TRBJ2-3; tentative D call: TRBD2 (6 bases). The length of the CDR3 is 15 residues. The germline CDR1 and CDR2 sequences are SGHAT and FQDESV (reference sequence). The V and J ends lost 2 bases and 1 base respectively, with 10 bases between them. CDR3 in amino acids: CASSLPWGGTDTQYF. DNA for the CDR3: TGTGCCAGCAGCTTACCGTGGGGGGGCACAGATACGCAGTATTTT.